The sequence of this TCR beta chain was determined in a study of shared clonotypes between healthy human individuals. Free of recent acute infections or vaccinations, the donors were healthy HIV-negative adults. Nashville, Tennessee was home to all donors, who were Caucasian adults. At least ten counts were recorded for this clone. Its antigen is not identified. This CDR3 has 16 amino acids. Germline CDR1 and CDR2: MNHNY and SVGAGI (reference sequence). Trimming stripped 7 bases from V and 0 bases from J, with 16 bases between. The method was immunoSEQ multiplex PCR; TCRdb's version includes in-frame clones alone and lacks a portion of them. The data show about 1 million clones, approximately 70% seen once. Findings and limits, study-wide: The genetic and exposure-history diversity represented was limited by few donors.

Sequencing input: memory CD4+ T cells sorted from blood. Indicated subset: CD45RA-negative fraction. This clonotype was sampled from a man between 18 and 29 years old in good health. The chain is built from TRBV6-6 and TRBJ1-3, with no clear D. In DNA, the CDR3 is TGTGCCAGCAAACCAGAGGTGGAAAGCTCTGGAAACACCATATATTTT. It codes for CASKPEVESSGNTIYF.